The 2 T cell receptor beta chains in this list originate from one sample, sequenced in a study of T-cell memory formation after mild COVID-19. TCRdb recomputed calls from the 5' RACE reads with MiXCR, one row per CDR3 protein. The sample has about 340,000 distinct CDR3 sequences; around 15% are singletons. The sample taken for sequencing was PBMCs or a T cell subset sorted from them (not recorded which). The receptors were sampled from a man between 18 and 29 years old who had mild COVID-19 (a few samples of this study predate the infection). Cell type and time point are not known.

This clonotype was seen ten or more times. This chain links TRBV12-3 or TRBV12-4 with TRBJ2-7, with a possible D match to TRBD2 (7 bases). This CDR3 contains 14 residues. Trimming removed 5 bases at V and 6 bases at J, with 17 bases between. CDR3 in DNA: TGTGCCAGCAGTCCGGACGGGGGGCGCCTCGAGCAGTACGTC. Residues: CASSPDGGRLEQYV.

The chain carries TRBV10-3 and TRBJ1-4; D is unclear. V lost 5 bases to trimming and J lost 7 bases, with 14 bases between them. The CDR3 sequence is 14 residues long. The germline V gene has CDR1 ENHRY and CDR2 SYGVKD. CDR3 loop: CAISTNPGSEKLFF. In nucleotides, the CDR3 is TGTGCCATCAGTACCAACCCTGGGAGTGAAAAACTGTTTTTT.